Listed here are 6 T cell receptor beta chains from one sample, sequenced in a study of blood T cell repertoires in COVID-19. Clones were sequenced by immunoSEQ multiplex PCR, and TCRdb holds only the in-frame ones, with some missing. The repertoire holds some 260,000 clones, 70% to 90% seen once, with around 0.7% in the top ten. What was sequenced was peripheral blood. The receptors were gathered from a human donor in a cohort sampled during active COVID-19.

The V call is TRBV24-1, the J call TRBJ2-1; D perhaps matches TRBD1 (6 bases). Germline values: CDR1 KGHDR, CDR2 SFDVKD. Deletions cut 3 bases from V and 4 bases from J, with 18 bases between. This CDR3 region has 17 residues. In DNA form, the CDR3 reads TGTGCCACCAGTGATCCCCGGGACACTCCTCGGTACAATGAGCAGTTCTTC. Its translation: CATSDPRDTPRYNEQFF.

The chain is built from TRBV5-4 and TRBJ2-1; 12 bases are shared with TRBD2. Germline CDR1 SGHNT, CDR2 YYREEE (reference sequence). This CDR3 spans 14 amino acids. J was trimmed by 8 bases and V by 8 bases; bases with no gene match: 8. As DNA, the CDR3 is TGTGCCAGTCTGACTAGCGGGAGACTTGATGAGCAGTTCTTC. Protein product: CASLTSGRLDEQFF.

This rearrangement joins TRBV5-1 to TRBJ2-7, with D possibly TRBD2 on 6 matching bases. Between the trimmed V and J ends, which lost 0 bases and 4 bases, there was a span of 11 bases. The CDR3 sequence is 14 residues long. Per the germline V gene, CDR1 is SGHRS and CDR2 is YFSETQ. Here the CDR3 DNA reads TGCGCCAGCAGCTTGGCACGCGGGGAGTACGAGCAGTACTTC. This translates into CASSLARGEYEQYF.

The chain carries TRBV3-1 (or the pseudogene TRBV3-2) and TRBJ2-7; perhaps TRBD2 as D (6 bases). The CDR3 runs 16 residues. CDR1 and CDR2 from the germline V gene are LGHDT and YNNKEL (reference sequence). Trimming cost V 3 bases and J 5 bases, with 20 bases left between them. The CDR3 sequence: CASSQGFGTPPNEQYF. The CDR3 DNA follows: TGTGCCAGCAGCCAGGGATTCGGGACTCCTCCTAACGAGCAGTACTTC.

The chain joins TRBV3-1 (or the pseudogene TRBV3-2) to TRBJ1-5, with a possible D match to TRBD1 (5 bases). The CDR3 is 19 residues long. V dropped 1 base and J dropped 2 bases, with 21 bases sitting between them. Germline values: CDR1 LGHDT, CDR2 YNNKEL (reference sequence). CDR3 sequence (DNA): TGTGCCAGCAGCCAAGGATATCAGGGTTCCCCGTTCGGCAATCAGCCCCAGCATTTT. This gives the protein CASSQGYQGSPFGNQPQHF.

V gene TRBV6-4 combines with J gene TRBJ2-6; D remains ambiguous. The V end was cut by 0 bases, the J end by 0 bases, with 9 bases between. Germline assignment: CDR1 MRHNA and CDR2 SNTAGT. CDR3 length: 17 amino acids. CDR3: CASSDSSQVSGANVLTF. As DNA, the CDR3 is TGTGCCAGCAGTGACTCGAGTCAGGTCTCTGGGGCCAACGTCCTGACTTTC.